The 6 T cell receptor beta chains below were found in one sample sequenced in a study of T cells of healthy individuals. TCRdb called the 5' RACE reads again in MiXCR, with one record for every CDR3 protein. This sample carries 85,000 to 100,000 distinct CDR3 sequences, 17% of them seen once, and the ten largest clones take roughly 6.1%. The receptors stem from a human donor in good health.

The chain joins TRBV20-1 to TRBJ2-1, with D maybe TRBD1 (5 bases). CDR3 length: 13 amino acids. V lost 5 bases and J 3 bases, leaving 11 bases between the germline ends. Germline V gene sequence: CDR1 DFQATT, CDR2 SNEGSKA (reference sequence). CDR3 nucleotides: TGCAGTGCTCCGCTAGGGGACTACAATGAGCAGTTCTTC. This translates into CSAPLGDYNEQFF.

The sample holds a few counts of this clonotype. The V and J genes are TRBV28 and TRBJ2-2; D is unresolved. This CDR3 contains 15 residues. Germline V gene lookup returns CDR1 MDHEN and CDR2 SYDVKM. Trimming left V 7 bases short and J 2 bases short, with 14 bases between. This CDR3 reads CASNPPTFNTGELFF. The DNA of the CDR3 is TGTGCCAGCAACCCTCCGACTTTTAACACCGGGGAGCTGTTTTTT.

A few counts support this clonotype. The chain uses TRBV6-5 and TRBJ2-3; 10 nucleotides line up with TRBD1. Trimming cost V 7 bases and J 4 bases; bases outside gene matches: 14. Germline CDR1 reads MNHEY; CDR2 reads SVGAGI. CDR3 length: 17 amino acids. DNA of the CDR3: TGTGCCAGCAAGCGGGGAGCGGGACAGGGGTTCCCAGATACGCAGTATTTT. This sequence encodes CASKRGAGQGFPDTQYF.

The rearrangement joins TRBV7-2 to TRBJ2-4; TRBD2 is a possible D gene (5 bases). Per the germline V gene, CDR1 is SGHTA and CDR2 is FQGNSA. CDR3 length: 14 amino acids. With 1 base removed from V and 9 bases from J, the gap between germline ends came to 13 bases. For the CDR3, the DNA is TGTGCCAGCAGCTTAGATGCGGGTCGGAGCATTCAGTACTTC. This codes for CASSLDAGRSIQYF.

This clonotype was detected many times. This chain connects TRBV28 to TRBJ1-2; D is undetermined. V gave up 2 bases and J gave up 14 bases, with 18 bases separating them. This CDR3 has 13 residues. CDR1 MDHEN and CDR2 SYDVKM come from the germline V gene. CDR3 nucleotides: TGTGCCAGCAGTTTACGAGACGGCTTAAGGACTACCTTC. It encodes CASSLRDGLRTTF.

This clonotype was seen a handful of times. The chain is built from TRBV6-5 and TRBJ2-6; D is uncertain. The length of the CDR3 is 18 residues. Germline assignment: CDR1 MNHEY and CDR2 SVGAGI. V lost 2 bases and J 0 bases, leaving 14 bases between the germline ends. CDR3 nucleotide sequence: TGTGCCAGCAGTTACAGGTCTTTGGGGAACTCTGGGGCCAACGTCCTGACTTTC. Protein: CASSYRSLGNSGANVLTF.